The rows below give T cell receptor beta chains drawn from one sample of a study of blood T cell repertoires in COVID-19. The method was immunoSEQ multiplex PCR; TCRdb's version includes in-frame clones alone and lacks a portion of them. The sample yields a few hundred thousand clones, roughly 88% seen once. The sequenced material came from peripheral blood. Receptors were obtained from a woman in her fifties or sixties with COVID-19, enrolled during active disease. CDR3s include the opening cysteine and the closing phenylalanine or tryptophan. The D gene is left open where the match is weak. Clone size is given for some rows only: seen once, a few or many times, or a class if the clone is expanded.

TRBD1	TRBV25-1	NA	TRBJ1-2	CASSKGTGQGYTF	TGTGCCAGCAGTAAAGGGACAGGGCAAGGCTACACCTTC
NA	TRBV3-1/TRBV3-2	few	TRBJ2-1	CASSLAESEQFF	TGTGCCAGCAGCCTTGCCGAGAGTGAGCAGTTCTTC
NA	TRBV6-5	NA	TRBJ1-1	CASEVRGGTEAFF	TGTGCCAGCGAGGTCCGGGGGGGCACTGAAGCTTTCTTT
NA	TRBV5-4	NA	TRBJ1-2	CASSVTGLLYYGYTF	TGTGCCAGCAGCGTGACGGGTCTCCTCTATTATGGCTACACCTTC
NA	TRBV5-1	NA	TRBJ2-7	CASSLALDTYEQYF	TGCGCCAGCAGCTTGGCCCTGGACACCTACGAGCAGTACTTC
TRBD1	TRBV6-5	NA	TRBJ1-4	CASRNSGGDEKLFF	TGTGCCAGCAGGAACTCAGGGGGCGATGAAAAACTGTTTTTT
TRBD1	TRBV27	NA	TRBJ2-3	CASSSRGQGTDTQYF	TGTGCCAGCAGTTCCAGGGGGCAGGGCACAGATACGCAGTATTTT
TRBD1	TRBV12-5	NA	TRBJ1-2	CASGFPLGQGRTYGYTF	TGTGCTAGTGGTTTCCCCCTCGGACAGGGGCGGACCTATGGCTACACCTTC
NA	TRBV28	NA	TRBJ2-7	CASSFQGRNEQYF	TGTGCCAGCAGTTTTCAGGGAAGAAACGAGCAGTACTTC
NA	TRBV7-9	NA	TRBJ2-3	CASSPQGKSTDTQYF	TGTGCCAGCAGCCCGCAGGGTAAGAGCACAGATACGCAGTATTTT
TRBD1	TRBV5-1	NA	TRBJ2-3	CASSLVGTASTDTQYF	TGCGCCAGCAGCTTGGTTGGGACAGCTAGCACAGATACGCAGTATTTT